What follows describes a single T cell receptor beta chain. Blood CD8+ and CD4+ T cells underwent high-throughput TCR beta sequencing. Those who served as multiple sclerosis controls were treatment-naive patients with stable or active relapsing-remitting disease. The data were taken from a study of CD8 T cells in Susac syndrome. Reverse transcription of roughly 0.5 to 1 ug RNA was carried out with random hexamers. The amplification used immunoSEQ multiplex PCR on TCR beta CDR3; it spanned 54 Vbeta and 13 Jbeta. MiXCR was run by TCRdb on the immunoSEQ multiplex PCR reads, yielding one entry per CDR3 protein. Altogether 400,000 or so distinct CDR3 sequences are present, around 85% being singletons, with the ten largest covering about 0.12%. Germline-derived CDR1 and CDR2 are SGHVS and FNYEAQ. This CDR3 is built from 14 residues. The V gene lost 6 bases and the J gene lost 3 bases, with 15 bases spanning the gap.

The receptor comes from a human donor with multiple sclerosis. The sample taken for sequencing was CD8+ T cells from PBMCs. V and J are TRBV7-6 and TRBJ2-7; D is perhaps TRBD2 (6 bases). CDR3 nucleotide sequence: TGTGCCAGCAGTTGGGACTCGTCACACTACGAGCAGTACTTC. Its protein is CASSWDSSHYEQYF.